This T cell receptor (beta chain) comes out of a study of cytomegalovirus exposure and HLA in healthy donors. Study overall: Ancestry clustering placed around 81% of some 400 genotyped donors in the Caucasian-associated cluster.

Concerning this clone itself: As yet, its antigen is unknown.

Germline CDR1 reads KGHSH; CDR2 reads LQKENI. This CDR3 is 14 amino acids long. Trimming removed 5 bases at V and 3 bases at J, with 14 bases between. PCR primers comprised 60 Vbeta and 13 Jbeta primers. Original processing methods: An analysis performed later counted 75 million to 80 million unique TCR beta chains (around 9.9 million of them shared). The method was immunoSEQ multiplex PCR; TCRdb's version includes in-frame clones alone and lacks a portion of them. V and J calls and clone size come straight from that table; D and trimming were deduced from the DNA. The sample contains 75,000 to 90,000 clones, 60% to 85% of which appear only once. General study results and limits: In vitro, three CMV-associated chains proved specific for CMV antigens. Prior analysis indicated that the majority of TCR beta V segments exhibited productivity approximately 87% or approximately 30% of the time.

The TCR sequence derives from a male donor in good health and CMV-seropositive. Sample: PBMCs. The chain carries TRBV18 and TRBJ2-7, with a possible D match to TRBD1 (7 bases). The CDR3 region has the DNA TGTGCCAGCTCAGGAGGGACAGCCTTCTACGAGCAGTACTTC. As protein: CASSGGTAFYEQYF.